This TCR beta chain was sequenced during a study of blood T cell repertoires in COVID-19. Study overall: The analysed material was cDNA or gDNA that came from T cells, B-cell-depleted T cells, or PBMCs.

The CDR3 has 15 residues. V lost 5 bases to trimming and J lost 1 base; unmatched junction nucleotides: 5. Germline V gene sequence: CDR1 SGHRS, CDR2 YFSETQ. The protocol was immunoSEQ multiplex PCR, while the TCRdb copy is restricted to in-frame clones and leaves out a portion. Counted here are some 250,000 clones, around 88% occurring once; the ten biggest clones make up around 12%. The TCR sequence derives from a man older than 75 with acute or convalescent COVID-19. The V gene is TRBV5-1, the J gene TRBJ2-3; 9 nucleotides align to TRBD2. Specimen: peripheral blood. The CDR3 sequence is CASSIAGVGTDTQYF. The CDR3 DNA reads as TGCGCCAGCAGTATAGCGGGAGTGGGCACAGATACGCAGTATTTT.